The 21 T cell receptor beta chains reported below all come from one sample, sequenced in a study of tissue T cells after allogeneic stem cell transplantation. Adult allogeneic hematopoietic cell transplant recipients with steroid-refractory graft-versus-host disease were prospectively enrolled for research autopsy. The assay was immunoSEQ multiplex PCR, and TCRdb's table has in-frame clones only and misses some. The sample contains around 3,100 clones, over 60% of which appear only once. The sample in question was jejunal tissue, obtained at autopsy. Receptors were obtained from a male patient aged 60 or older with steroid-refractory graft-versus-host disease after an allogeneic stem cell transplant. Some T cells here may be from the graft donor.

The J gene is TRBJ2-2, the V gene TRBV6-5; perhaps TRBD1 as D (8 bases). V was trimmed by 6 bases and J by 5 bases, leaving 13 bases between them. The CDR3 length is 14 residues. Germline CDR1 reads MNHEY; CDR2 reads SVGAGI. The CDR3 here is CASSHRGGTGELFF. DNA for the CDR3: TGTGCCAGCAGCCACAGGGGGGGGACCGGGGAGCTGTTTTTT.

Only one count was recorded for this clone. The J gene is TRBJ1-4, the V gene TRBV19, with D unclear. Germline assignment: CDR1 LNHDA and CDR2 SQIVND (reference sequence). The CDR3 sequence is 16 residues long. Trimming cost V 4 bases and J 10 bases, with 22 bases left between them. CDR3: CASSTERTRSGGKLFF. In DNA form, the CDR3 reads TGTGCCAGTAGTACCGAACGGACCCGGTCCGGCGGAAAACTGTTTTTT.

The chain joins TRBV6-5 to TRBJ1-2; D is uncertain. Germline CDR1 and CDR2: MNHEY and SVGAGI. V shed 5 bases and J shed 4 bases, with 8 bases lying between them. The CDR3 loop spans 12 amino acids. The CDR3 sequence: CASSPLSYGYTF. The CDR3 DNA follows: TGTGCCAGCAGTCCCTTGAGCTATGGCTACACCTTC.

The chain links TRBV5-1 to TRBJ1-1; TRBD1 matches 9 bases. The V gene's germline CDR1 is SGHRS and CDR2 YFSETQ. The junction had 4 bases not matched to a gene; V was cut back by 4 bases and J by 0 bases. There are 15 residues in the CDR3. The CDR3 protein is CASSIGQGMNTEAFF. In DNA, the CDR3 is TGCGCCAGCAGCATAGGACAGGGGATGAACACTGAAGCTTTCTTT.

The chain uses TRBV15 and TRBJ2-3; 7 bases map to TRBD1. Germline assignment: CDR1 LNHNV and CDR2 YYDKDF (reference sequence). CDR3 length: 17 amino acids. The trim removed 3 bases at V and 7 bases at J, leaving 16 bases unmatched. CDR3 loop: CATSRPFGQADDYTQYF. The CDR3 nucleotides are TGTGCCACCAGCAGGCCTTTTGGACAGGCGGATGATTATACGCAGTATTTT.

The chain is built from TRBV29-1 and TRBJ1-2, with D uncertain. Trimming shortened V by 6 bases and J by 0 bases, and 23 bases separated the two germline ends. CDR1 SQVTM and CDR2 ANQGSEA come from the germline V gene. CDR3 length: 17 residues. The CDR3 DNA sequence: TGCAGCGTGAGTCCGGGCCCTTCTTGGAGCCCTAACTATGGCTACACCTTC. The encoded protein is CSVSPGPSWSPNYGYTF.

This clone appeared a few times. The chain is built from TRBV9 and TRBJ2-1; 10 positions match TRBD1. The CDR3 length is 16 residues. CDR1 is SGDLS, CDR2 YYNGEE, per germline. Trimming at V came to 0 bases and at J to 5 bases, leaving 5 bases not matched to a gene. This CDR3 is CASSVGRGQGDNEQFF. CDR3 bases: TGTGCCAGCAGCGTAGGACGTGGACAGGGGGACAATGAGCAGTTCTTC.

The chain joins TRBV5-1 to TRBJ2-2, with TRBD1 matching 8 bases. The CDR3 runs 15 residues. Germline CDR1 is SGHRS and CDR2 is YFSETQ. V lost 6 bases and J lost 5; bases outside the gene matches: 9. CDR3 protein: CASTSGGLGTGELFF. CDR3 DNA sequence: TGCGCCAGCACCTCAGGGGGCCTGGGGACCGGGGAGCTGTTTTTT.

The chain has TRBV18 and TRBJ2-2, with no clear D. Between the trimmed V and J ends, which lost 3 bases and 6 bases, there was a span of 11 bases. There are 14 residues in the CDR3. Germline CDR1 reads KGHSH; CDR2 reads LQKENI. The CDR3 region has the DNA TGTGCCAGCTCACCGAACCTTAACGCCGGGGAGCTGTTTTTT. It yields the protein CASSPNLNAGELFF.

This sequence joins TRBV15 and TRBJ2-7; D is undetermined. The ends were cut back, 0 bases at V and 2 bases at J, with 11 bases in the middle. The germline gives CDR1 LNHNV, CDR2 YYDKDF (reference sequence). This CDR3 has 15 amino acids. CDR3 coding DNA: TGTGCCACCAGCAGAGATAGGAACAGTCCCTACGAGCAGTACTTC. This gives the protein CATSRDRNSPYEQYF.

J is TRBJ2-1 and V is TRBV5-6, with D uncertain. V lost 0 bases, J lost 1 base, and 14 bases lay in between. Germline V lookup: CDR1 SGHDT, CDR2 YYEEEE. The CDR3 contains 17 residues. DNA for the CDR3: TGTGCCAGCAGCTTGGCCGGGTGGTCTGGGTCCTACAATGAGCAGTTCTTC. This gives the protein CASSLAGWSGSYNEQFF.

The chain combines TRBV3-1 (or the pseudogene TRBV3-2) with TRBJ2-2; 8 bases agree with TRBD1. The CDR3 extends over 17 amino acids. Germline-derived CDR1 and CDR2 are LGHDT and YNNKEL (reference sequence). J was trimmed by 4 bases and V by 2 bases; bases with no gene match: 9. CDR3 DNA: TGTGCCAGCAGCCAAACTCGGACAGGGACAGGCACCGGGGAGCTGTTTTTT. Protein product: CASSQTRTGTGTGELFF.

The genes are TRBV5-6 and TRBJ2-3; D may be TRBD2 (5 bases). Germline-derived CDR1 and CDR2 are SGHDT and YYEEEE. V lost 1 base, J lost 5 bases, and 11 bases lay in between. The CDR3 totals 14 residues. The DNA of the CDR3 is TGTGCCAGCAGCTTGCTGTCAGAGGGAGATACGCAGTATTTT. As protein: CASSLLSEGDTQYF.

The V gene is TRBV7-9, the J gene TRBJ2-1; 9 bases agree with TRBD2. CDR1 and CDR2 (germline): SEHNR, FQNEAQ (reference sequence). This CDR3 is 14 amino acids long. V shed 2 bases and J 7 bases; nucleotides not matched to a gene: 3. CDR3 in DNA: TGTGCCAGCAGCTTACAGCGGGGGGCGAATGAGCAGTTCTTC. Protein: CASSLQRGANEQFF.

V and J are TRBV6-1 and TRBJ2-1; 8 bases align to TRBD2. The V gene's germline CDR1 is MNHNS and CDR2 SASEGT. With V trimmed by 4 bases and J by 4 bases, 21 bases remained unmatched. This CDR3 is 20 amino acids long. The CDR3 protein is CASSGVNRTSHIYIYNEQFF. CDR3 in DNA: TGTGCCAGCAGTGGGGTTAACAGGACTAGCCACATTTATATTTACAATGAGCAGTTCTTC.

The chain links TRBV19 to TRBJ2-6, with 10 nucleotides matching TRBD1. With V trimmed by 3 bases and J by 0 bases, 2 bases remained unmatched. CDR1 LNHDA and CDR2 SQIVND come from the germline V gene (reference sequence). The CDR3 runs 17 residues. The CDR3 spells CASSIRDRGSGANVLTF. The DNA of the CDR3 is TGTGCCAGTAGTATCCGGGACAGGGGCTCTGGGGCCAACGTCCTGACTTTC.

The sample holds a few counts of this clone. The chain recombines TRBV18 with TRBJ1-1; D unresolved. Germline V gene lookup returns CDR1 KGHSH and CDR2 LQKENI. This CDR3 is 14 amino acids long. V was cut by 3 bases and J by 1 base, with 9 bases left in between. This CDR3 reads CASSPTAGNTEAFF. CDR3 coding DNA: TGTGCCAGCTCACCGACGGCGGGGAACACTGAAGCTTTCTTT.

The CDR3, as DNA: TGTGCTGAATTACAAGAAAAACTGTTTTTT. It encodes CAELQEKLFF. The chain employs TRBV7-7 and TRBJ1-4; D is undetermined. The CDR3 totals 10 residues. Germline assignment: CDR1 SSHAT and CDR2 FNYEAQ (reference sequence).

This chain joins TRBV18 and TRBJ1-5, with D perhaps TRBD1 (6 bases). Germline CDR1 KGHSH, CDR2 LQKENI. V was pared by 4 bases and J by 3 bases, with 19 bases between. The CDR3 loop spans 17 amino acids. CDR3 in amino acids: CASSLTLGGGNNQPQHF. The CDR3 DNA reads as TGTGCCAGCTCACTCACCTTAGGGGGGGGCAACAATCAGCCCCAGCATTTT. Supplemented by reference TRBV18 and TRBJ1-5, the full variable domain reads NAGVMQNPRHLVRRRGQEARLRCSPMKGHSHVYWYRQLPEEGLKFMVYLQKENIIDESGMPKERFSAEFPKEGPSILRIQQVVRGDSAAYFCASSLTLGGGNNQPQHFGDGTRLSIL.

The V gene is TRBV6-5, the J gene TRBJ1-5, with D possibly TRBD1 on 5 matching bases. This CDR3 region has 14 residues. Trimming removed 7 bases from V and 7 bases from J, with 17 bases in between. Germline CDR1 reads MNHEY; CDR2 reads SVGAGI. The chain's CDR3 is CASTLDNLAQPQHF. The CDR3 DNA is TGTGCCAGCACCCTGGACAATCTTGCCCAGCCCCAGCATTTT.

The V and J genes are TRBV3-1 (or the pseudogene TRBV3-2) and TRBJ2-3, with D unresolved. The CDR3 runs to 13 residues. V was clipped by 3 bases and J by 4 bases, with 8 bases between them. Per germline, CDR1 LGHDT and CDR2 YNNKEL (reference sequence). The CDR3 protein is CASSQNTADTQYF. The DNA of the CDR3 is TGTGCCAGCAGCCAGAACACGGCAGATACGCAGTATTTT.